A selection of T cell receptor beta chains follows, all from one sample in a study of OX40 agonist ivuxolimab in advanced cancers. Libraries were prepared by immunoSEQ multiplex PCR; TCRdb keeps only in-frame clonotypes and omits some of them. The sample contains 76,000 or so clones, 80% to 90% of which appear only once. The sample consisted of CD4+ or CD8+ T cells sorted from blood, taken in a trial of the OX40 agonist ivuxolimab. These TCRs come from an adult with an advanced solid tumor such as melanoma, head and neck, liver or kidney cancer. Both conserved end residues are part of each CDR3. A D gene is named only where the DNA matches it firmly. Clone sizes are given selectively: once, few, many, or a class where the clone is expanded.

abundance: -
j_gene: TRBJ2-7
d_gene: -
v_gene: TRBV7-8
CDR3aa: CASSLARQSYEQYF
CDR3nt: TGTGCCAGCAGCTTAGCTCGACAAAGCTACGAGCAGTACTTC

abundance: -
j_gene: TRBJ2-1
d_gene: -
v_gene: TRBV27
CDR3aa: CASSEDVFGEQFF
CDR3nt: TGTGCCAGCAGCGAGGACGTCTTCGGGGAGCAGTTCTTC

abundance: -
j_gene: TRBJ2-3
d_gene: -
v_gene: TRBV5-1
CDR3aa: CASSLQGTPTDTQYF
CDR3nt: TGCGCCAGCAGCCTACAGGGAACTCCCACAGATACGCAGTATTTT

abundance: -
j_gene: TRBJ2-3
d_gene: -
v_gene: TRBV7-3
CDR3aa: CASSLTGQLTDTQYF
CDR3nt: TGTGCCAGCAGCTTAACTGGGCAGCTCACAGATACGCAGTATTTT

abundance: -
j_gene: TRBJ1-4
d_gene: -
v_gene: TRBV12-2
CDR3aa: CASRLGGKKLFF
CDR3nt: TGTGCAAGTCGCTTGGGGGGGAAAAAACTGTTTTTT

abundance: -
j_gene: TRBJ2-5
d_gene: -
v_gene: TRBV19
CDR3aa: CASGLSGGRGETQYF
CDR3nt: TGTGCCAGTGGCCTTTCCGGGGGGCGCGGAGAGACCCAGTACTTC

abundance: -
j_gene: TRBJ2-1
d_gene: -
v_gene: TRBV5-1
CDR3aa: CASSLDAGAANEQFF
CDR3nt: TGCGCCAGCAGCTTGGATGCGGGGGCGGCGAATGAGCAGTTCTTC

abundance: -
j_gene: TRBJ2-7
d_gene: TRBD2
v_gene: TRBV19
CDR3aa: CASSIDGGEGRDEQYF
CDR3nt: TGTGCCAGTAGTATAGATGGGGGGGAGGGCCGCGACGAGCAGTACTTC

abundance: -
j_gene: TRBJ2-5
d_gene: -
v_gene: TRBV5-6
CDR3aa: CASSLWPPETQYF
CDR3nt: TGTGCCAGCAGCTTGTGGCCCCCAGAGACCCAGTACTTC

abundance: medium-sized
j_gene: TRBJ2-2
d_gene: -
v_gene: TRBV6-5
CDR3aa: CASRRLANTGELFF
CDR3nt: TGTGCCAGCAGACGACTAGCGAACACCGGGGAGCTGTTTTTT

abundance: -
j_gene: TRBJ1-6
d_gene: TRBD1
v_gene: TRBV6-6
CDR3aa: CASSLTGNNSPLHF
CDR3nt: TGTGCCAGCAGTTTGACAGGGAACAATTCACCCCTCCACTTT

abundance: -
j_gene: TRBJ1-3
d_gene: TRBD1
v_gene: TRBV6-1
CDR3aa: CASSEALTGGRDTIYF
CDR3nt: TGTGCCAGCAGTGAAGCGCTGACAGGGGGTAGAGACACCATATATTTT

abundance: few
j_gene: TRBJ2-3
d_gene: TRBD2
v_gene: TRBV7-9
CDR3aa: CASTPMTLAGNF
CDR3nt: TGTGCCAGCACCCCTATGACCCTAGCGGGTAATTTT

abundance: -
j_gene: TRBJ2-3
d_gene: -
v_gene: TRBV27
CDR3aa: CASSLWAGSTDTQYF
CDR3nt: TGTGCCAGCAGTTTATGGGCAGGGAGCACAGATACGCAGTATTTT

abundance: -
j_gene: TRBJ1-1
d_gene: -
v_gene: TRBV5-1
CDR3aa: CASSLMEITVEAFF
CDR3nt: TGCGCCAGCAGCTTAATGGAAATAACGGTTGAAGCTTTCTTT

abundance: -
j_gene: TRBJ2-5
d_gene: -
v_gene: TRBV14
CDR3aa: CASSHQTGPAGETQYF
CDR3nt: TGTGCCAGCAGCCACCAAACAGGGCCCGCGGGGGAGACCCAGTACTTC

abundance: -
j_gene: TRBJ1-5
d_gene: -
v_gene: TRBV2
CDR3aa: CASSESGEDQPQHF
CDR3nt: TGTGCCAGCAGTGAATCCGGGGAGGATCAGCCCCAGCATTTT

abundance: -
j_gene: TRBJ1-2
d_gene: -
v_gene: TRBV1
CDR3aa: CTSSQDLRQGSPVANYGYTF
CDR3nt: TGCACCAGCAGCCAAGATCTTCGGCAGGGCAGCCCCGTGGCTAACTATGGCTACACCTTC

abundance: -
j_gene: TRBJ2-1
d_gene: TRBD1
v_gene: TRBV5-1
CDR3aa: CASSLVMGRGQGNEQFF
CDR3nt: TGCGCCAGCAGCTTGGTCATGGGCAGGGGGCAGGGAAATGAGCAGTTCTTC

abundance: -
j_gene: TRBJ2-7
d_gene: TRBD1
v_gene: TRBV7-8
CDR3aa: CASSLGTGGVYEQYF
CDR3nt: TGTGCCAGCAGCCTAGGGACAGGGGGCGTATACGAGCAGTACTTC

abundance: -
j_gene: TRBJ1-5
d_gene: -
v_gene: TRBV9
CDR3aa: CASSSEGYNQPQHF
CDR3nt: TGTGCCAGCAGCTCCGAGGGCTACAATCAGCCCCAGCATTTT

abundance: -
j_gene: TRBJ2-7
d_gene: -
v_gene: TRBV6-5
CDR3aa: CASTRGLSYEQYF
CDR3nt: TGTGCCAGCACCAGGGGCCTATCCTACGAGCAGTACTTC

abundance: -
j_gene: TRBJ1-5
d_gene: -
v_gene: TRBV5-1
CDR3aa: CASSPGQNQPQHF
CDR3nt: TGCGCCAGCAGCCCAGGCCAGAATCAGCCCCAGCATTTT

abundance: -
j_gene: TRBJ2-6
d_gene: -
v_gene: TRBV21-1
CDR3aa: CASSKGDKYRGISLYSGANVLTF
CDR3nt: TGTGCCAGCAGCAAAGGGGATAAATACAGGGGAATCTCACTATACTCTGGGGCCAACGTCCTGACTTTC

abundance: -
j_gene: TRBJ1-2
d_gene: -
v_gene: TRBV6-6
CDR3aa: CASSMDGYGYTF
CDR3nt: TGTGCCAGCAGCATGGACGGCTATGGCTACACCTTC

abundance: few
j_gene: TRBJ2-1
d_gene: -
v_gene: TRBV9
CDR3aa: CASSLEEGYEQFF
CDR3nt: TGTGCCAGCAGCCTAGAGGAGGGCTATGAGCAGTTCTTC

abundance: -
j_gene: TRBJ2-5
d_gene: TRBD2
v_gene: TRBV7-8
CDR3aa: CASSFRLGTSGRAWETQYF
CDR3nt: TGTGCCAGCAGCTTTAGGCTGGGAACTAGCGGGAGGGCCTGGGAGACCCAGTACTTC

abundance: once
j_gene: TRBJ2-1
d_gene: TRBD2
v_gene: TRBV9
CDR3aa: CASSASGPTYNEQFF
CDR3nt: TGTGCCAGCAGCGCTAGCGGACCCACCTACAATGAGCAGTTCTTC

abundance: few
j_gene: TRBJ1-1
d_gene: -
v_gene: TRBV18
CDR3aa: CASSPDMNTEAFF
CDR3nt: TGTGCCAGCTCACCGGACATGAACACTGAAGCTTTCTTT

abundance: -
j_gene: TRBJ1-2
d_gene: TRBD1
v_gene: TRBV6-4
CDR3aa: CASSDSTRGPPGYTF
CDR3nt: TGTGCCAGCAGTGACTCTACCAGGGGGCCCCCTGGCTACACCTTC

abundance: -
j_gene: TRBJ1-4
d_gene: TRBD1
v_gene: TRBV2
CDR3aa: CASRPRQGLSNEKLFF
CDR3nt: TGTGCCAGCAGGCCTAGACAGGGACTTTCTAATGAAAAACTGTTTTTT

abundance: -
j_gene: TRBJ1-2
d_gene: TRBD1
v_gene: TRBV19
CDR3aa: CASNKQGAQGYGYTF
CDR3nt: TGTGCCAGTAATAAACAGGGGGCTCAAGGATATGGCTACACCTTC